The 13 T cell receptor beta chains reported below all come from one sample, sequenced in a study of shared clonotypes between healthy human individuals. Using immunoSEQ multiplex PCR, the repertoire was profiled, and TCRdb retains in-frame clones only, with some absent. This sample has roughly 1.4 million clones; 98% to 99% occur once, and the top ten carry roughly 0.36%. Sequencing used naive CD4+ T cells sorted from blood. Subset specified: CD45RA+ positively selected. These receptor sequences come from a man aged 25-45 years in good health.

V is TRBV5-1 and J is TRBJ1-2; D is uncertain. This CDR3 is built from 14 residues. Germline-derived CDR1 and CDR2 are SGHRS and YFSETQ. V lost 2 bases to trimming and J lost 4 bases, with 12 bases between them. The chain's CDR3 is CASSLLSQVYGYTF. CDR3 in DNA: TGCGCCAGCAGCTTATTGTCTCAAGTCTATGGCTACACCTTC. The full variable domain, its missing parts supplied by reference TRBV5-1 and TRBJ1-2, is KAGVTQTPRYLIKTRGQQVTLSCSPISGHRSVSWYQQTPGQGLQFLFEYFSETQRNKGNFPGRFSGRQFSNSRSEMNVSTLELGDSALYLCASSLLSQVYGYTFGSGTRLTVV.

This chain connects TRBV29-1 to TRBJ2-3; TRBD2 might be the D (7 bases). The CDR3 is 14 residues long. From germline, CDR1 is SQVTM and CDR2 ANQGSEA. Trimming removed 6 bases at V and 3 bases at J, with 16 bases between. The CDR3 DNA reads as TGCAGCGTGGAACGGGGGGCCGAGACAGATACGCAGTATTTT. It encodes CSVERGAETDTQYF.

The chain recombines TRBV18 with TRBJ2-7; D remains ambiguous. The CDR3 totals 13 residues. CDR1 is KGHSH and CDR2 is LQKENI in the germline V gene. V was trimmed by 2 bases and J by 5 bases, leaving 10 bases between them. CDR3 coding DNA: TGTGCCAGCTCACCATCCCTCGGAAACGAGCAGTACTTC. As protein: CASSPSLGNEQYF.

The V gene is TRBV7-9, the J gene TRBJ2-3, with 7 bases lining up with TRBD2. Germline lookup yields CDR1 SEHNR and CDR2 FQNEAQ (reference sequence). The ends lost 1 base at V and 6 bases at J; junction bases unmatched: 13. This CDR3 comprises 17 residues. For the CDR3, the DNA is TGTGCCAGCAGCTTAGTTTGGCGGGGGAATCATAGTGATACGCAGTATTTT. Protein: CASSLVWRGNHSDTQYF.

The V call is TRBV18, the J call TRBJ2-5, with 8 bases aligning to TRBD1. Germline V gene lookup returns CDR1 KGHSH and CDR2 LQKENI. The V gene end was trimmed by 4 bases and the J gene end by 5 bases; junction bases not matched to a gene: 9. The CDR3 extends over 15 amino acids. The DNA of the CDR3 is TGTGCCAGCTCACGGGCGCAGGGGGCCATGGAGACCCAGTACTTC. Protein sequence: CASSRAQGAMETQYF.

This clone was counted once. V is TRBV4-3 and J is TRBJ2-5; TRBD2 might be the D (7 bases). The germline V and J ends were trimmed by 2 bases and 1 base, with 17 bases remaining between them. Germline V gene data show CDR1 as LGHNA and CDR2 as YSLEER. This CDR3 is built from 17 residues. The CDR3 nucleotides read TGCGCCAGCAGCCAAAGGGGGTCTAGCGGAGTCCAAGAGACCCAGTACTTC. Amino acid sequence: CASSQRGSSGVQETQYF.

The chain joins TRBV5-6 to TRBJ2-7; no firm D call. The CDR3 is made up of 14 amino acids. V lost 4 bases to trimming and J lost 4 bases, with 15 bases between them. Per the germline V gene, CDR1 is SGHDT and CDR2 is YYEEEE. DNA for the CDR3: TGTGCCAGCAGCAGCGTTGGATTCGGATACGAGCAGTACTTC. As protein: CASSSVGFGYEQYF.

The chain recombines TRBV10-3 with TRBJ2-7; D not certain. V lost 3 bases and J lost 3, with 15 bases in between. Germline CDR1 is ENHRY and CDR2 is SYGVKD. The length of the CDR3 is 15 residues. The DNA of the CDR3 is TGTGCCATCAGTGAAACGACCCGGGTCAACTACGAGCAGTACTTC. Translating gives CAISETTRVNYEQYF.

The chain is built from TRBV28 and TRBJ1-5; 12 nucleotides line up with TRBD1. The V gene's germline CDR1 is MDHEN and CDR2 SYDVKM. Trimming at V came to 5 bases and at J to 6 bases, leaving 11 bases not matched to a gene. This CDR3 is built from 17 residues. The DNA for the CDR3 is TGTGCCAGCAGTCAAGGGACAGGGGGCGTCGTCAGTCAGCCCCAGCATTTT. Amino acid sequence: CASSQGTGGVVSQPQHF.

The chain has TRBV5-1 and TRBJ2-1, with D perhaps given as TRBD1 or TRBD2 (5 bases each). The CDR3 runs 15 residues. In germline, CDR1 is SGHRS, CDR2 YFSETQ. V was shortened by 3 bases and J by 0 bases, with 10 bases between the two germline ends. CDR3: CASSWDGSSYNEQFF. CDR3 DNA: TGCGCCAGCAGCTGGGACGGTAGCTCCTACAATGAGCAGTTCTTC.

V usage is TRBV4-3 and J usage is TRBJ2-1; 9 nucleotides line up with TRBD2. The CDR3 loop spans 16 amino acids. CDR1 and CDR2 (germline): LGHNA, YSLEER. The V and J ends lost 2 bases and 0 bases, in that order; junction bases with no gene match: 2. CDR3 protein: CASSQTSGYSYNEQFF. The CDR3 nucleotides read TGCGCCAGCAGCCAAACTAGCGGGTACTCCTACAATGAGCAGTTCTTC.

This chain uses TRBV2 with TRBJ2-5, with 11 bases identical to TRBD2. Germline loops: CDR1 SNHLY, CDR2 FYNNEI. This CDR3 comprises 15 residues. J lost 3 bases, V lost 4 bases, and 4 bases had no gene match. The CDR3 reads CASSGLAGGEETQYF. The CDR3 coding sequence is TGTGCCAGCAGTGGGCTAGCGGGAGGTGAAGAGACCCAGTACTTC.

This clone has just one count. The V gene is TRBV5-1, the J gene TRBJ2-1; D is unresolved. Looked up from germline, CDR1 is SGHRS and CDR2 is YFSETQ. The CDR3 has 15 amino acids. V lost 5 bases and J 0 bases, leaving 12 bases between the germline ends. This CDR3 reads CASRPDLGSYNEQFF. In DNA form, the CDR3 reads TGCGCCAGCAGGCCAGACCTTGGCTCCTACAATGAGCAGTTCTTC. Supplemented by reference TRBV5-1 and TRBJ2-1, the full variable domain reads KAGVTQTPRYLIKTRGQQVTLSCSPISGHRSVSWYQQTPGQGLQFLFEYFSETQRNKGNFPGRFSGRQFSNSRSEMNVSTLELGDSALYLCASRPDLGSYNEQFFGPGTRLTVL.